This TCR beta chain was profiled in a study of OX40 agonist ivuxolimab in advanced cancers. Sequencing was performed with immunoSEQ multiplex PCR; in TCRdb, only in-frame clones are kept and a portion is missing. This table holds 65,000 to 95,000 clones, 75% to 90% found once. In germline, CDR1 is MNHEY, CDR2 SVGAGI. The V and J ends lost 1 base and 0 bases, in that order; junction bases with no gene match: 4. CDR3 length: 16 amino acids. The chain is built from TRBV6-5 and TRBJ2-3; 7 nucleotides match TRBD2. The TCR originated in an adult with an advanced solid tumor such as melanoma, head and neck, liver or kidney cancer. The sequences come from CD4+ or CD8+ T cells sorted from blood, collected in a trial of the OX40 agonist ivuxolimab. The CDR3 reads CASSYWASGSTDTQYF. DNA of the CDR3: TGTGCCAGCAGTTACTGGGCTAGCGGTAGCACAGATACGCAGTATTTT.